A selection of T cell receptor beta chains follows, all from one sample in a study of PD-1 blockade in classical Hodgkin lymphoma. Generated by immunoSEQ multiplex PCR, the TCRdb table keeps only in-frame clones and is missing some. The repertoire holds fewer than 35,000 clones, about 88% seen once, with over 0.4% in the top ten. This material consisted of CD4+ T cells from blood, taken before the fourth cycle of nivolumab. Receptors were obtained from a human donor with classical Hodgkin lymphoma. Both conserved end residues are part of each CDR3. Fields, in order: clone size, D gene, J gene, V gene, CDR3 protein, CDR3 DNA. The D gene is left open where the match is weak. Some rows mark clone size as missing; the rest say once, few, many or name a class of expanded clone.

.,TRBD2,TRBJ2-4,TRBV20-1,CSASGGAYF,TGCAGTGCTAGCGGGGGGGCGTACTTC
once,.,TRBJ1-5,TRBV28,CASSLFGVPGFDQPQHF,TGTGCCAGCAGTTTATTCGGGGTACCAGGTTTTGATCAGCCCCAGCATTTT
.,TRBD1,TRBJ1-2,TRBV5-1,CASSSLDRGGGYTF,TGCGCCAGCAGCTCACTAGACAGGGGAGGTGGCTACACCTTC
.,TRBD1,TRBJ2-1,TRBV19,CASSRGQKINEQFF,TGTGCCAGTAGTAGGGGACAGAAGATCAATGAGCAGTTCTTC
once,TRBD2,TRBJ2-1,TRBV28,CASSPGTSGYNEQFF,TGTGCCAGCAGTCCCGGGACTAGCGGCTACAATGAGCAGTTCTTC
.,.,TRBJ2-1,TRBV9,CASSVASVLRGYNEQFF,TGTGCCAGCAGCGTAGCTAGCGTCTTGAGGGGCTACAATGAGCAGTTCTTC
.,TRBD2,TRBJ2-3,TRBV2,CASRKTSGSTDTQYF,TGTGCCAGCAGGAAGACTAGCGGTAGCACAGATACGCAGTATTTT
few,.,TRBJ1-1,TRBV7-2,CASSVTGGSEAFF,TGTGCCAGCAGCGTTACCGGTGGCTCTGAAGCTTTCTTT
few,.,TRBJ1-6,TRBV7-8,CASSFTVNNSPLHF,TGTGCCAGCAGCTTTACAGTGAATAATTCACCCCTCCACTTT
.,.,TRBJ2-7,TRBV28,CASRRTEAYEQYF,TGTGCCAGCAGACGGACGGAAGCCTACGAGCAGTACTTC
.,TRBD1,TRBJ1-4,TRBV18,CASSPVPQGNSEKLFF,TGTGCCAGCTCCCCCGTGCCACAGGGGAACTCGGAAAAACTGTTTTTT
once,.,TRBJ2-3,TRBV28,CASSLGPASTDTQYF,TGTGCCAGCAGTTTAGGGCCCGCCAGCACAGATACGCAGTATTTT
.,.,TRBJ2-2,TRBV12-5,CASGLVSGKHTGELFF,TGTGCTAGTGGTTTGGTATCAGGAAAACACACCGGGGAGCTGTTTTTT
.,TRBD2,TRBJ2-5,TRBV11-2,CASSYKRGGETQYF,TGTGCCAGCAGCTATAAGCGGGGGGGAGAGACCCAGTACTTC